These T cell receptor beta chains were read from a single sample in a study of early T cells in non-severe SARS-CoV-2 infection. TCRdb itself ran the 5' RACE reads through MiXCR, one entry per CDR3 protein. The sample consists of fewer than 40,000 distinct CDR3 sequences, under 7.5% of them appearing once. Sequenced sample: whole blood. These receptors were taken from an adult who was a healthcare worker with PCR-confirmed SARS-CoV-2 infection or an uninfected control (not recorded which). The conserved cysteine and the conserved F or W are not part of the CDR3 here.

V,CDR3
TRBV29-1,SVRDRGIKETQY
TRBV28,ASSFNRDSRDTGELF
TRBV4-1,ASSQVLRVGSATNEKLF
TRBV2,AGQEYRSTDTQY
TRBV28,ASSFPVLMNTEAF
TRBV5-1,ASSYGGSNTGELF
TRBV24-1,ATSAHGSNTEAF
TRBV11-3,ASSNGGTEAF
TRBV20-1,SALARGFWSNQPQH
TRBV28,ASSYRGVYNEQF
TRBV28,ASSDSSASQPQH
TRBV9,ASSVSWTAVNYGYT
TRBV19,ATAVMSSGANVLT
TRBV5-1,ASSRLAGPSYEQY
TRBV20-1,SARETGGANTEAF
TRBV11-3,ASSLPSCGGKNIQY
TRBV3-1,ASSQDPLAEYEQY
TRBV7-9,ASSRKTGEEAF
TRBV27,ASSPGVLIEVTDTQY
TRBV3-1,ASSQGQGDEQY
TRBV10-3,AIKGQGYEQY
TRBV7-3,ASSFGAGRLNEQF
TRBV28,ASRMTGITEAF
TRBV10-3,AISREQEDTQY
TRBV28,ASSFGSENTGELF
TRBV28,ASSSSGGGTYNEQF
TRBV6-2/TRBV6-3,ASRRDIRENYGYT
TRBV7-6,ASSLFQRQNTGELF
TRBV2,ASSEWSPTGELF
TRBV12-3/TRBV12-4,ASKLLSTGELF
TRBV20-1,SARPLSTGINQPQH
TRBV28,ASSVSLWGTEAF
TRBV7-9,ASSRGISNQTQH
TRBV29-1,SVEDRGLVTYEQY
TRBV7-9,ASSLGHSNQPQH
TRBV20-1,SARVAVDYGYT
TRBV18,ASSPTVADRAYGYT
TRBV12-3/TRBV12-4,ASTRDQAYEQY
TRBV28,ASSFGYGTQETQY
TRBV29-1,SGRQGNEKLF